This passage covers 15 T cell receptor beta chains from one sample sequenced in a study of T-cell memory formation after mild COVID-19. TCRdb independently ran MiXCR on the 5' RACE reads; one entry per CDR3 protein. The sample includes over 400,000 distinct CDR3 sequences, around 22% of them seen just once. The sample comprised PBMCs or a T cell subset sorted from them (not recorded which). These receptors were collected from an adult woman who had mild COVID-19 (a few samples of this study predate the infection). Cell type and time point are not known.

The chain employs TRBV5-1 and TRBJ2-7, with a weak D call TRBD2 (5 bases). Germline V CDR1 and CDR2: SGHRS, YFSETQ. Trimming shortened V by 1 base and J by 5 bases, and 13 bases separated the two germline ends. This CDR3 has 14 residues. The DNA for the CDR3 is TGCGCCAGCAGCTTGATCCCGGGAAGAGACGAGCAGTACTTC. It encodes CASSLIPGRDEQYF.

V and J are TRBV7-2 and TRBJ1-4, with D unclear. This CDR3 region has 14 residues. Trimming took off 1 base at V and 8 bases at J, with 11 bases between the two ends. CDR1 is SGHTA and CDR2 is FQGNSA in the germline V gene. CDR3 residues: CASSLGFSTEKLFF. The CDR3 DNA sequence: TGTGCCAGCAGCTTAGGATTCTCCACCGAAAAACTGTTTTTT.

This clonotype has only a few counts. The rearrangement joins TRBV7-8 to TRBJ2-1, with D possibly being TRBD2 (6 bases). Trimming cost V 6 bases and J 2 bases, with 17 bases left between them. The V gene's germline CDR1 is SGHVS and CDR2 FQNEAQ. This CDR3 spans 16 amino acids. The CDR3 region has the DNA TGTGCCAGCAGGGCTCCTGAGACTAGGGCCTACAATGAGCAGTTCTTC. This codes for CASRAPETRAYNEQFF.

This clonotype showed up just a few times. V gene TRBV2 combines with J gene TRBJ1-1; D is perhaps TRBD1 (5 bases). This CDR3 contains 15 residues. The V gene lost 5 bases and the J gene lost 1 base, with 14 bases spanning the gap. The germline CDR1 and CDR2 sequences are SNHLY and FYNNEI. The CDR3 nucleotides are TGTGCCAGCAGTTTTCAGACAGCTGGGAACACTGAAGCTTTCTTT. Its translation: CASSFQTAGNTEAFF.

This rearrangement joins TRBV29-1 to TRBJ2-3, with 7 bases fitting TRBD2. The CDR3 is made up of 13 amino acids. Germline CDR1 and CDR2: SQVTM and ANQGSEA. Trimming took 4 bases from V and 1 from J; bases not matched to a gene: 2. The CDR3 sequence is CSVVTSRTDTQYF. As DNA, the CDR3 is TGCAGCGTTGTGACTAGCCGCACAGATACGCAGTATTTT.

This clonotype was seen a handful of times. The genes are TRBV4-1 and TRBJ1-1, with D tentatively TRBD1 (5 bases). The CDR3 has 15 amino acids. Trimming removed 1 base at V and 6 bases at J, with 15 bases between. The germline V gene has CDR1 MGHRA and CDR2 YSYEKL. CDR3 in amino acids: CASSQGDGGYAEAFF. The CDR3, as DNA: TGCGCCAGCAGCCAAGGGGACGGCGGGTACGCTGAAGCTTTCTTT.

In its sample, this clonotype was seen many times. The chain has TRBV4-1 and TRBJ2-3; TRBD2 aligns across 7 bases. The CDR3 is 18 residues long. Germline V gene sequence: CDR1 MGHRA, CDR2 YSYEKL. V gave up 2 bases and J gave up 1 base; unmatched junction bases: 12. CDR3 nucleotide sequence: TGCGCCAGCAGCCAACCCCCAGACGTTGCGGGGGGCACAGATACGCAGTATTTT. Translating gives CASSQPPDVAGGTDTQYF.

This clonotype was recorded a few times. CDR3 region: CASIRGTSSYEQYF. The CDR3 DNA reads TGTGCCAGTATAAGAGGGACTAGCTCCTACGAGCAGTACTTC. The J gene is TRBJ2-7, the V gene TRBV19, with TRBD2 matching 8 bases. V lost 7 bases and J lost 0; bases outside the gene matches: 5. The CDR3 runs 14 residues. Germline values: CDR1 LNHDA, CDR2 SQIVND (reference sequence).

J is TRBJ2-3 and V is TRBV4-3, with 10 bases identical to TRBD2. V dropped 2 bases and J dropped 2; count of bases not matched to a gene: 4. This CDR3 is built from 16 residues. The germline CDR1 and CDR2 sequences are LGHNA and YSLEER. Here the CDR3 DNA reads TGCGCCAGCAGCCAAAGCGGGAGGGCCGTCACAGATACGCAGTATTTT. Its translation: CASSQSGRAVTDTQYF.

This chain joins TRBV24-1 and TRBJ2-3, with D maybe TRBD1 (6 bases). The V gene's germline CDR1 is KGHDR and CDR2 SFDVKD. The V gene lost 8 bases and the J gene lost 5 bases, with 13 bases spanning the gap. The CDR3 spans 13 residues. The CDR3 protein is CATTQTGEDTQYF. In nucleotides, the CDR3 is TGTGCCACCACACAGACAGGTGAAGATACGCAGTATTTT.

The chain uses TRBV5-1 and TRBJ2-1; the match to TRBD1 covers 11 bases. Trimming cost V 4 bases and J 4 bases; bases outside gene matches: 4. The CDR3 sequence is 15 residues long. Germline values: CDR1 SGHRS, CDR2 YFSETQ. The CDR3 region has the DNA TGCGCCAGCAGCGTTGGACAGGGGGCATACAATGAGCAGTTCTTC. As protein: CASSVGQGAYNEQFF.

The rearrangement links TRBV7-3 to TRBJ2-6, with 8 bases aligning to TRBD2. The CDR3 extends over 16 amino acids. From germline, CDR1 is SGHTA and CDR2 FQGTGA. V lost 5 bases and J lost 0; bases outside the gene matches: 3. DNA for the CDR3: TGTGCCAGCAGCCGGGAGGGGTTCTCTGGGGCCAACGTCCTGACTTTC. Translated, it gives CASSREGFSGANVLTF.

There are a few counts of this clonotype. The chain is built from TRBV3-1 and TRBJ1-3, with 10 bases lining up with TRBD1. This CDR3 is built from 17 residues. Germline values: CDR1 LGHDT, CDR2 YNNKEL (reference sequence). After removal of 5 bases from V and 3 bases from J, the junction contained 10 bases not matched to a gene. The CDR3 spells CASSSRDRGSFGNTIYF. The CDR3 region has the DNA TGTGCCAGCAGCAGCCGGGACAGGGGTTCATTTGGAAACACCATATATTTT.

This clonotype was recorded a few times. The CDR3: CATGAGIYSYNEQFF. The CDR3 nucleotides are TGTGCCACCGGTGCCGGGATTTACTCCTACAATGAGCAGTTCTTC. The chain joins TRBV15 to TRBJ2-1; tentative D call: TRBD2 (5 bases). This CDR3 has 15 residues. Trimming took 8 bases from V and 0 from J, leaving 14 bases between them. Germline assignment: CDR1 LNHNV and CDR2 YYDKDF (reference sequence).

This clonotype showed up many times. V usage is TRBV24-1 and J usage is TRBJ1-3, with 10 nucleotides matching TRBD1. Germline V CDR1 and CDR2: KGHDR, SFDVKD. The CDR3 covers 15 residues. Trimming took 5 bases from V and 3 from J; bases not matched to a gene: 3. The CDR3 DNA reads TGTGCCACCAGTGCCGGGACAGGGGATGGAAACACCATATATTTT. Translating gives CATSAGTGDGNTIYF.